This T cell receptor (beta chain) emerged from a study of CD8+CD57+ T cells in acquired aplastic anemia. About the study: Each DNA sample taken from sorted CD4+ and CD8+ cells came to 3.2 ug on average.

Points from the study as a whole: Patients were compared with controls for CD8+ Simpson's diversity, and no significant difference emerged. There were about 27 CD8+ CDR3 sequences that occurred in both patients and controls.

This clonotype occurred many times. Its antigen is currently unknown. This CDR3 region has 10 residues. Per the germline V gene, CDR1 is DFQATT and CDR2 is SNEGSKA (reference sequence). Sequencing was done on patients that had shown CD8+CD57+ cell expansion by flow cytometry. All patients were therapy-naive when blood was sampled. For CDR3 and TCR beta VDJ profiling, genomic DNA was the template used. Each CDR3 protein gets one entry after TCRdb re-called the reads with MiXCR. The sample records approximately 150,000 distinct CDR3 sequences, less than 60% being singletons. Sequencing input: sorted CD4+, CD8+, or CD8+CD57+ T cells (not recorded which) from PBMCs. This TCR was recovered from a human donor with aplastic anemia. This chain connects TRBV20-1 to TRBJ1-1; tentative D call: TRBD1 (5 bases). CDR3 coding DNA: TGCAGGGCTGGGGGAACTGAAGCTTTCTTT. Translated, it gives CRAGGTEAFF.